One sample yielded the 12 T cell receptor beta chains listed below, sequenced in a study of CD8 T cells in ankylosing spondylitis. TCRdb processed the 5' RACE reads anew with MiXCR; each CDR3 protein has one entry. The sample records 250,000 to 350,000 distinct CDR3 sequences, about 20% being singletons. Sequences were obtained from blood, either unsorted or a sorted T cell fraction (not recorded which). The receptor set was obtained from a male donor with ankylosing spondylitis or in good health (not recorded which).

This clonotype was detected only a few times. V usage is TRBV9 and J usage is TRBJ2-3; TRBD2 is a possible D gene (6 bases). The CDR3 consists of 15 residues. The germline CDR1 and CDR2 sequences are SGDLS and YYNGEE. V was shortened by 5 bases and J by 0 bases, with 13 bases between the two germline ends. Here the CDR3 reads CASSFRGLSTDTQYF. The CDR3 DNA follows: TGTGCCAGCAGTTTCCGGGGACTTAGCACAGATACGCAGTATTTT.

This sequence joins TRBV5-1 and TRBJ2-1; D possibly matches TRBD1 or TRBD2 (5 bases each). Trimming shortened V by 0 bases and J by 4 bases, and 11 bases separated the two germline ends. Per the germline V gene, CDR1 is SGHRS and CDR2 is YFSETQ. The CDR3 extends over 15 amino acids. CDR3 region: CASSLAGAIYNEQFF. CDR3 coding DNA: TGCGCCAGCAGCTTGGCCGGGGCGATTTACAATGAGCAGTTCTTC.

J is TRBJ2-2 and V is TRBV5-1; 8 bases agree with TRBD2. V shed 0 bases and J 0 bases; nucleotides not matched to a gene: 4. Germline V gene sequence: CDR1 SGHRS, CDR2 YFSETQ. This CDR3 has 17 residues. The CDR3 nucleotides are TGCGCCAGCAGCTTGGCCGGACTAGCAGCGAACACCGGGGAGCTGTTTTTT. It specifies CASSLAGLAANTGELFF.

This clonotype was picked up one time. The chain has TRBV5-5 and TRBJ2-3; 10 bases map to TRBD2. V dropped 0 bases and J dropped 2; count of bases not matched to a gene: 9. Per the germline V gene, CDR1 is SGHKS and CDR2 is YYEKEE (reference sequence). The CDR3 spans 18 residues. CDR3 DNA: TGTGCCAGCAGCTTGGCCGGGCTAGCGGGGGAGATCACAGATACGCAGTATTTT. It encodes CASSLAGLAGEITDTQYF.

The chain couples TRBV7-9 to TRBJ2-2; tentatively, D is TRBD1 (7 bases). The CDR3 extends over 15 amino acids. V dropped 4 bases and J dropped 4 bases, with 13 bases sitting between them. Germline V gene sequence: CDR1 SEHNR, CDR2 FQNEAQ (reference sequence). Here the CDR3 reads CASSSRQGGTGELFF. Here the CDR3 DNA reads TGTGCCAGCAGCTCCAGACAGGGAGGCACCGGGGAGCTGTTTTTT. The full variable domain, with the rest looked up from reference TRBV7-9 and TRBJ2-2, is DTGVSQNPRHKITKRGQNVTFRCDPISEHNRLYWYRQTLGQGPEFLTYFQNEAQLEKSRLLSDRFSAERPKGSFSTLEIQRTEQGDSAMYLCASSSRQGGTGELFFGEGSRLTVL.

This clonotype turned up a few times. V and J are TRBV10-3 and TRBJ2-5; 8 bases are a match to TRBD2. Germline CDR1 and CDR2: ENHRY and SYGVKD. The CDR3 runs to 15 residues. Losses at the gene ends were 0 bases for V and 6 bases for J; bases not matched to a gene: 6. Here the CDR3 DNA reads TGTGCCATCAGTGAGTCGGGGACTAGTTCACAGACCCAGTACTTC. This translates into CAISESGTSSQTQYF.

There are a few counts of this clonotype. The V gene is TRBV5-1, the J gene TRBJ2-7, with 12 nucleotides matching TRBD1. Germline lookup yields CDR1 SGHRS and CDR2 YFSETQ. The CDR3 consists of 14 residues. Trimming took 4 bases from V and 6 from J; bases not matched to a gene: 5. DNA of the CDR3: TGCGCCAGCAGCGCCGGGACAGGGGGCCTCGAGCAGTACGTC. Translated, it gives CASSAGTGGLEQYV.

This clonotype turned up a few times. This chain uses TRBV20-1 with TRBJ2-1, with 10 bases matching TRBD2. The germline V gene has CDR1 DFQATT and CDR2 SNEGSKA (reference sequence). The ends lost 5 bases at V and 1 base at J; junction bases unmatched: 5. This CDR3 spans 15 amino acids. Written as DNA, the CDR3 is TGCAGTGCTTTGACAGCGGGAGGGTCCTACAATGAGCAGTTCTTC. This encodes CSALTAGGSYNEQFF.

Only one count was recorded for this clonotype. The CDR3 sequence is CASRGQGFANQPQHF. The DNA of the CDR3 is TGTGCCAGCAGAGGACAGGGGTTTGCAAATCAGCCCCAGCATTTT. The chain has TRBV12-3 or TRBV12-4 and TRBJ1-5; TRBD1 agrees at 9 bases. CDR3 size: 15 residues. After removal of 6 bases from V and 4 bases from J, the junction contained 7 bases not matched to a gene.

The chain carries TRBV7-9 and TRBJ1-2; the D is unclear. The germline CDR1 and CDR2 sequences are SEHNR and FQNEAQ (reference sequence). The ends were cut back, 0 bases at V and 8 bases at J, with 13 bases in the middle. This CDR3 contains 14 residues. The CDR3 bases are TGTGCCAGCAGCTTAGCGTACAGAGGGTACGGCTACACCTTC. This encodes CASSLAYRGYGYTF.

J is TRBJ1-6 and V is TRBV2; TRBD1 might be the D (5 bases). Germline V gene lookup returns CDR1 SNHLY and CDR2 FYNNEI. CDR3 length: 14 amino acids. Trimming took off 3 bases at V and 6 bases at J, with 9 bases between the two ends. In DNA form, the CDR3 reads TGTGCCAGCAGTGACCTGGGGGGTAATTCACCCCTCCACTTT. Protein: CASSDLGGNSPLHF.

The chain joins TRBV20-1 to TRBJ2-2; 11 positions match TRBD2. The CDR3 has 16 amino acids. The germline V gene has CDR1 DFQATT and CDR2 SNEGSKA (reference sequence). J gave up 5 bases and V 0 bases, and 5 bases lay outside the gene matches. The CDR3 is CSARDRLAGGTGELFF. The CDR3 DNA reads TGCAGTGCTAGAGATAGGCTAGCGGGAGGTACCGGGGAGCTGTTTTTT.